Detailed here is one TCR beta chain. The source of the sample is a study of blood T cell repertoires in COVID-19. Background on the study: Acute-phase and convalescent COVID-19 samples originated in the United States, Italy and Spain.

In the authors' workflow: From reference gene primer amplification, estimates of nucleated cell counts were derived. Sequencing was performed with immunoSEQ multiplex PCR; in TCRdb, only in-frame clones are kept and a portion is missing. V and J calls plus clone size are reproduced from that table; the DNA served to infer D and trimming. The profile shows 250,000 or so clones, 70% to 90% of them singletons. V lost 2 bases to trimming and J lost 4 bases; unmatched junction nucleotides: 7. Per germline, CDR1 MNHEY and CDR2 SVGAGI. The CDR3 totals 16 residues. This receptor was obtained from a man at least 80 years old with acute or convalescent COVID-19. The chain has TRBV6-5 and TRBJ1-3; 8 nucleotides agree with TRBD1. The material sequenced was peripheral blood. The CDR3 reads CASSYPGTGDGNTIYF. Written as DNA, the CDR3 is TGTGCCAGCAGTTACCCCGGGACAGGAGACGGAAACACCATATATTTT.